A selection of T cell receptor beta chains follows, all from one sample in a study of T cell responses to AZD1222 COVID-19 vaccine. Sequenced by immunoSEQ multiplex PCR; TCRdb stores in-frame clones only, minus some. There are some 140,000 clones in the sample; about 87% occur only once, and less than 3.5% lies in the top ten. The starting material was peripheral blood, obtained on day 0 of AZD1222 vaccination. The receptors here all came from an adult in good health. Each CDR3 is given with its conserved first and last residue. The D gene is left open where the match is weak. A row's size may be missing; if present it is once, few, many or a size class.

NA	NA	14	TRBJ2-5	TRBV6-5	CASGTTTGDETQYF	TGTGCCAGCGGGACTACGACAGGGGACGAGACCCAGTACTTC
NA	NA	17	TRBJ1-4	TRBV3-1/TRBV3-2	CASSQFVTGHEREKLFF	TGTGCCAGCAGCCAATTCGTAACGGGCCATGAGCGGGAAAAACTGTTTTTT
NA	NA	18	TRBJ2-2	TRBV4-1	CASSPLGLREGNTGELFF	TGCGCCAGCAGCCCTCTTGGACTGCGGGAAGGGAACACCGGGGAGCTGTTTTTT
NA	NA	15	TRBJ1-5	TRBV15	CATSAGTLSNQPQHF	TGTGCCACCAGCGCCGGGACACTAAGCAATCAGCCCCAGCATTTT
NA	NA	14	TRBJ1-1	TRBV6-2/TRBV6-3	CASSYGRIDTEAFF	TGTGCCAGCAGTTACGGCAGGATAGACACTGAAGCTTTCTTT
NA	NA	15	TRBJ2-2	TRBV9	CASSVVGGGAGELFF	TGTGCCAGCAGCGTAGTTGGAGGGGGCGCCGGGGAGCTGTTTTTT
few	NA	15	TRBJ1-3	TRBV6-5	CASCLQAYSGNTIYF	TGTGCCAGCTGCTTACAGGCTTATTCTGGAAACACCATATATTTT
few	TRBD1	14	TRBJ2-7	TRBV11-3	CASSFGQGSVEQYF	TGTGCCAGCAGCTTCGGACAGGGTAGTGTCGAGCAGTACTTC
once	TRBD1	14	TRBJ1-2	TRBV5-1	CASSEGQGAWGYTF	TGCGCCAGCAGCGAAGGACAGGGGGCCTGGGGCTACACCTTC
NA	NA	16	TRBJ1-3	TRBV7-8	CASSLASQNGGNTIYF	TGTGCCAGCAGCTTAGCGTCCCAGAACGGGGGAAACACCATATATTTT
NA	NA	14	TRBJ2-3	TRBV5-5	CASSLFRETDTQYF	TGTGCCAGCAGCTTGTTCAGGGAAACAGATACGCAGTATTTT
NA	NA	13	TRBJ2-7	TRBV6-6	CASSYSSGHEQYF	TGTGCCAGCAGTTACTCGAGCGGCCACGAGCAGTACTTC
NA	TRBD1	13	TRBJ2-5	TRBV4-3	CASSNRGEETQYF	TGCGCCAGCAGCAACAGGGGCGAGGAGACCCAGTACTTC
NA	TRBD1	13	TRBJ1-1	TRBV7-3	CASSPRLGTESFF	TGTGCCAGCAGCCCAAGGCTAGGGACAGAAAGTTTCTTT
NA	NA	14	TRBJ1-3	TRBV27	CASSRVPSGNTIYF	TGTGCCAGCAGCAGGGTGCCCTCTGGAAACACCATATATTTT
few	TRBD1	14	TRBJ2-7	TRBV13	CASSSTGNSYEQYF	TGTGCCAGCAGCTCGACAGGGAACTCCTACGAGCAGTACTTC
NA	NA	11	TRBJ2-7	TRBV28	CASSLTYEQYF	TGTGCCAGCAGTTTAACCTACGAGCAGTACTTC
few	NA	15	TRBJ2-7	TRBV15	CATSRGRESSYEQYF	TGTGCCACCAGCAGAGGACGGGAGAGCTCCTACGAGCAGTACTTC
few	NA	14	TRBJ1-5	TRBV6-5	CASSISQGNQPQHF	TGTGCCAGCAGTATAAGTCAGGGCAATCAGCCCCAGCATTTT
NA	TRBD1	12	TRBJ1-1	TRBV3-1/TRBV3-2	CASSSEQGGAFF	TGTGCCAGCAGCTCCGAACAGGGGGGAGCTTTCTTT
NA	TRBD1	14	TRBJ1-2	TRBV7-9	CASSSRTGTYGYTF	TGTGCCAGCAGCTCACGGACAGGGACCTATGGCTACACCTTC
NA	TRBD1	14	TRBJ1-6	TRBV2	CASRTGTVNSPLHF	TGTGCCAGCAGAACCGGGACAGTAAATTCACCCCTCCACTTT
NA	TRBD1	13	TRBJ1-1	TRBV12-3/TRBV12-4	CASSLGQVTEAFF	TGTGCCAGCAGTTTGGGACAGGTTACTGAAGCTTTCTTT
NA	TRBD2	17	TRBJ2-2	TRBV24-1	CATSDPRASGGTGELFF	TGTGCCACCAGTGATCCGCGGGCTAGCGGGGGCACCGGGGAGCTGTTTTTT
NA	NA	17	TRBJ2-6	TRBV3-1/TRBV3-2	CASSQVPHGSGANVLTF	TGTGCCAGCAGCCAAGTTCCCCATGGGTCTGGGGCCAACGTCCTGACTTTC
NA	TRBD1	14	TRBJ1-6	TRBV4-1	CASSQDPGQGPLHF	TGCGCCAGCAGCCAAGATCCTGGACAGGGCCCGCTCCACTTT
NA	TRBD1	15	TRBJ1-2	TRBV19	CASSLLGQGDYGYTF	TGTGCCAGTAGCCTGCTCGGACAGGGGGACTATGGCTACACCTTC
NA	TRBD1	15	TRBJ2-7	TRBV18	CASSPETGGAYEQYF	TGTGCCAGCTCACCAGAGACAGGGGGGGCCTACGAGCAGTACTTC
NA	TRBD1	15	TRBJ1-5	TRBV12-5	CASGPGQGKDQPQHF	TGTGCTAGTGGTCCGGGACAGGGCAAAGATCAGCCCCAGCATTTT
NA	NA	13	TRBJ1-1	TRBV7-8	CASSLDLNTEAFF	TGTGCCAGCAGCTTGGACTTGAACACTGAAGCTTTCTTT
NA	NA	14	TRBJ2-3	TRBV7-2	CASSLATPADTQYF	TGTGCCAGCAGCCTGGCGACACCGGCGGATACGCAGTATTTT
once	NA	12	TRBJ2-7	TRBV5-6	CASSRKDYEQYF	TGTGCCAGCAGCCGGAAGGACTACGAGCAGTACTTC
NA	TRBD1	16	TRBJ2-7	TRBV18	CASSDGPYRGSYEQYF	TGTGCCAGCTCAGATGGCCCGTACAGGGGCTCCTACGAGCAGTACTTC
NA	TRBD2	16	TRBJ2-3	TRBV2	CASVLGTSSSTDTQYF	TGTGCCAGCGTTCTGGGGACTAGCTCTAGCACAGATACGCAGTATTTT
NA	NA	13	TRBJ2-7	TRBV5-5	CASSLAYRPEQYF	TGTGCCAGCAGCTTGGCCTACAGACCCGAGCAGTACTTC
NA	NA	13	TRBJ2-1	TRBV10-2	CASSTLVNNEQFF	TGCGCCAGCAGTACGCTGGTTAACAATGAGCAGTTCTTC
NA	TRBD2	17	TRBJ2-1	TRBV9	CASSVYSSGGSYNEQFF	TGTGCCAGCAGCGTATATTCTAGCGGGGGTTCCTACAATGAGCAGTTCTTC
NA	NA	15	TRBJ2-7	TRBV5-6	CASSFLGQSSYEQYF	TGTGCCAGCAGCTTTCTCGGGCAGAGCTCCTACGAGCAGTACTTC
NA	TRBD2	15	TRBJ2-1	TRBV7-8	CASSLAHGGYNEQFF	TGTGCCAGCAGCCTAGCTCACGGGGGGTACAATGAGCAGTTCTTC